These 27 T cell receptor beta chains came from one sample sequenced in a study of T cells in lung cancer brain metastases. This table comes from immunoSEQ multiplex PCR, and its TCRdb copy is limited to in-frame clones, with some not included. The table shows more than 750 clones, with 75% to 90% occurring only once. Sample: tumor tissue from a brain metastasis. The receptors originated from a man in his 70s with non-small cell lung cancer that had spread to the brain.

J is TRBJ2-3 and V is TRBV29-1; TRBD1 matches at 10 bases. Germline trimming cut 6 bases from V and 6 bases from J; bases unmatched to any gene: 9. CDR1 and CDR2 from the germline V gene are SQVTM and ANQGSEA. The CDR3 runs to 14 residues. CDR3 protein: CSVGTGDPWDTQYF. In DNA form, the CDR3 reads TGCAGCGTGGGGACAGGGGACCCGTGGGATACGCAGTATTTT.

This chain links TRBV30 with TRBJ1-6; D is unresolved. Germline V gene lookup returns CDR1 GTSNPN and CDR2 SVGIG (reference sequence). The CDR3 runs to 15 residues. Trimming pared 1 base from V and 4 bases from J, leaving 11 bases between. The CDR3 sequence is CAWSGQTTYNSPLHF. CDR3 bases: TGTGCCTGGAGTGGTCAGACAACTTATAATTCACCCCTCCACTTT.

This chain uses TRBV27 with TRBJ2-7, with D possibly being TRBD2 (6 bases). The CDR3 extends over 15 amino acids. V was shortened by 6 bases and J by 3 bases, with 18 bases between the two germline ends. In germline, CDR1 is MNHEY, CDR2 SMNVEV (reference sequence). CDR3 in amino acids: CASRTRLGAFYEQYF. CDR3 coding DNA: TGTGCCAGCAGAACTCGACTAGGGGCCTTCTACGAGCAGTACTTC.

The CDR3: CASSPVRNTEAFF. In DNA form, the CDR3 reads TGTGCCAGCTCACCTGTCCGGAACACTGAAGCTTTCTTT. This sequence joins TRBV18 and TRBJ1-1; no definite D call. The CDR3 extends over 13 amino acids. Germline V gives CDR1 KGHSH, CDR2 LQKENI. The ends were cut back, 3 bases at V and 1 base at J, with 6 bases in the middle.

In regard to this clone: Other DNA sequences from this sample encode an identical CDR3 as well. The V gene is TRBV5-4, the J gene TRBJ2-7, with TRBD1 matching 8 bases. The V gene's germline CDR1 is SGHNT and CDR2 YYREEE (reference sequence). CDR3 length equals 13 residues. The DNA for the CDR3 is TGTGCCAGCAGCTCAGGGGGCTCCTACGAGCAGTACGTT. It is translated as CASSSGGSYEQYV.

About this clone itself: One end of the junction does not line up with germline, which may come from a read error. The sample carries other DNA sequences with the same CDR3. The chain is built from TRBV14 and TRBJ2-5; 11 bases map to TRBD2. This CDR3 contains 17 residues. CDR1 SGHDN and CDR2 FVKESK come from the germline V gene. In nucleotides, the CDR3 is TGTGCTAGCAGCGGCCTTAGGCTAGCGGGAGGAGTGGAGACCCAGTACTTC. This sequence encodes CASSGLRLAGGVETQYF. The full variable domain, completed using reference TRBV14 and TRBJ2-5, is EAGVTQFPSHSVIEKGQTVTLRCDPISGHDNLYWYRRVMGKEIKFLLHFVKESKQDESGMPNNRFLAERTGGTYSTLKVQPAELEDSGVYFCASSGLRLAGGVETQYFGPGTRLLVL.

The CDR3 protein is CASSIAGGTDTQYF. The CDR3 DNA reads as TGTGCCAGTAGTATTGCGGGGGGCACAGATACGCAGTATTTT. This sequence joins TRBV19 and TRBJ2-3, with TRBD2 matching over 7 bases. V was clipped by 3 bases and J by 1 base; unmatched bases: 1. This CDR3 region has 14 residues. The germline V gene encodes CDR1 LNHDA and CDR2 SQIVND (reference sequence). The full variable domain, with the rest looked up from reference TRBV19 and TRBJ2-3, is DGGITQSPKYLFRKEGQNVTLSCEQNLNHDAMYWYRQDPGQGLRLIYYSQIVNDFQKGDIAEGYSVSREKKESFPLTVTSAQKNPTAFYLCASSIAGGTDTQYFGPGTRLTVL.

This chain links TRBV16 with TRBJ2-7, with a weak D call TRBD2 (6 bases). Germline values: CDR1 KGHSY, CDR2 FQNENV. The CDR3 consists of 14 residues. V dropped 3 bases and J dropped 4 bases, with 13 bases sitting between them. CDR3 nucleotides: TGTGCCAGCAGCCAGAGGACGGGAGCTTACGAGCAGTACGTC. It codes for CASSQRTGAYEQYV.

This chain links TRBV7-1 with TRBJ2-1; possibly TRBD1 for D (5 bases). TRBV7-1 is reported as an ORF; its role is uncertain. Trimming removed 5 bases at V and 0 bases at J, with 14 bases between. The CDR3 runs to 16 residues. As DNA, the CDR3 is TGTGCCAGCAGCCTAGGGGTCTGGAGCTCCTACAATGAGCAGTTCTTC. It encodes CASSLGVWSSYNEQFF.

As concerns this clone: Germline is not matched at one junction end, which may reflect a read error. The chain joins TRBV5-1 to TRBJ1-1; possible D gene TRBD1, 5 bases. This CDR3 is built from 14 residues. Germline lookup yields CDR1 SGHRS and CDR2 YFSETQ. CDR3 in DNA: TGCGCCAGCACCCAGGGAGATAGAAACACTGAAACTTTCTTT. It specifies CASTQGDRNTETFF.

The sample holds a few counts of this clone. The genes are TRBV19 and TRBJ2-3; the D is unclear. The length of the CDR3 is 13 residues. V lost 4 bases and J 6 bases, leaving 11 bases between the germline ends. CDR1 is LNHDA, CDR2 SQIVND, per germline (reference sequence). CDR3 nucleotide sequence: TGTGCCAGTAGTAGGCAAAGGTTGGATACGCAGTATTTT. It encodes CASSRQRLDTQYF.

The V gene is TRBV5-4, the J gene TRBJ2-3, with TRBD2 matching over 8 bases. This CDR3 region has 16 residues. V trimming: 5 bases; J trimming: 8 bases; junction bases outside the gene matches: 16. CDR1 SGHNT and CDR2 YYREEE come from the germline V gene (reference sequence). The CDR3 DNA is TGTGCCAGCAGTCCGTTTTCCCAAGCGGGAGTGGGTACGCAGTATTTT. Protein: CASSPFSQAGVGTQYF.

V is TRBV27 and J is TRBJ2-1; 12 bases fit TRBD2. The CDR3 is made up of 17 amino acids. Germline lookup yields CDR1 MNHEY and CDR2 SMNVEV (reference sequence). The junction had 10 bases not matched to a gene; V was cut back by 3 bases and J by 7 bases. CDR3 region: CASSFFPGLAGFNEQFF. CDR3 DNA: TGTGCCAGCAGTTTCTTCCCTGGACTAGCGGGATTTAATGAGCAGTTCTTC.

The V gene is TRBV7-2, the J gene TRBJ1-1, with D unclear. Germline loops: CDR1 SGHTA, CDR2 FQGNSA. This CDR3 contains 15 residues. Trimming removed 0 bases from V and 4 bases from J, with 12 bases in between. For the CDR3, the DNA is TGTGCCAGCAGCTTAGCGGGAGGAGGGAGCACTGAAGCTTTCTTT. Its translation is CASSLAGGGSTEAFF. Complete variable domain (other parts from reference TRBV7-2 and TRBJ1-1): GAGVSQSPSNKVTEKGKDVELRCDPISGHTALYWYRQSLGQGLEFLIYFQGNSAPDKSGLPSDRFSAERTGGSVSTLTIQRTQQEDSAVYLCASSLAGGGSTEAFFGQGTRLTVV.

The chain joins TRBV4-3 to TRBJ2-7; weak D call: TRBD2 (5 bases). Germline CDR1 reads LGHNA; CDR2 reads YSLEER. V lost 5 bases and J 5 bases, leaving 13 bases between the germline ends. The CDR3 has 13 residues. CDR3 sequence reads: CASSGPGRDEQYF. The CDR3 DNA reads as TGCGCCAGCAGCGGTCCCGGGCGGGACGAGCAGTACTTC.

The chain recombines TRBV28 with TRBJ2-1, with 9 nucleotides matching TRBD2. The V gene's germline CDR1 is MDHEN and CDR2 SYDVKM. The CDR3 contains 14 residues. V shed 8 bases and J 4 bases; nucleotides not matched to a gene: 6. The CDR3 nucleotides are TGTGCCAGCGCGGGGGGGTCTTGGTACAATGAGCAGTTCTTC. Encoded protein: CASAGGSWYNEQFF.

The J gene is TRBJ2-7, the V gene TRBV7-9; TRBD1 aligns across 7 bases. V lost 5 bases and J lost 5; bases outside the gene matches: 6. Germline-derived CDR1 and CDR2 are SEHNR and FQNEAQ (reference sequence). The CDR3 runs to 13 residues. In nucleotides, the CDR3 is TGTGCCAGCAGCAAGGACAGGATCAACGAGCAGTACTTC. Translated: CASSKDRINEQYF.

The genes are TRBV29-1 and TRBJ2-3; 7 nucleotides line up with TRBD2. V dropped 7 bases and J dropped 6; count of bases not matched to a gene: 22. The germline CDR1 and CDR2 sequences are SQVTM and ANQGSEA. The CDR3 is 17 amino acids. CDR3 amino acids: CSGTGLTGSIGTDTQYF. The CDR3 bases are TGCAGCGGAACGGGACTAACGGGATCAATTGGGACGGATACGCAGTATTTT.

The V gene is TRBV18, the J gene TRBJ1-1; D gene uncertain. Germline CDR1 and CDR2: KGHSH and LQKENI. The CDR3 has 13 residues. V was clipped by 2 bases and J by 7 bases, with 11 bases between them. In DNA form, the CDR3 reads TGTGCCAGCTCACCAGGCAGGAAGAATGAAGCTTTCTTT. Translation gives CASSPGRKNEAFF.

This chain joins TRBV29-1 and TRBJ2-1, with D unresolved. With 3 bases removed from V and 0 bases from J, the gap between germline ends came to 9 bases. The V gene's germline CDR1 is SQVTM and CDR2 ANQGSEA. This CDR3 has 14 residues. The chain's CDR3 is CSVESESSYNEQFF. The DNA for the CDR3 is TGCAGCGTTGAGTCCGAGAGCTCCTACAATGAGCAGTTCTTC.

In DNA, the CDR3 is TGTGCCTGGAGTCCCCCCCCGACGGGTTCTACGCAGTATTTT. Its protein is CAWSPPPTGSTQYF. The V call is TRBV30, the J call TRBJ2-3; D is unresolved. There are 14 residues in the CDR3. Germline CDR1 and CDR2: GTSNPN and SVGIG (reference sequence). V gave up 2 bases and J gave up 8 bases, with 17 bases separating them.

This clone was found once. J is TRBJ1-1 and V is TRBV25-1, with D maybe TRBD1 (5 bases). V lost 5 bases to trimming and J lost 1 base, with 11 bases between them. This CDR3 has 14 amino acids. The germline V gene has CDR1 MGHDK and CDR2 SYGVNS. This chain's CDR3 is CASSFGAANTEAFF. The CDR3 DNA sequence: TGTGCCAGCAGTTTCGGGGCCGCGAACACTGAAGCTTTCTTT.

The chain joins TRBV19 to TRBJ2-1; 8 nucleotides match TRBD2. Trimming cost V 5 bases and J 9 bases; bases outside gene matches: 9. This CDR3 has 14 amino acids. Germline V gene lookup returns CDR1 LNHDA and CDR2 SQIVND (reference sequence). The CDR3 coding sequence is TGTGCCAGTAGTGGAATAGCGGGAAGGGTTGAGCAGTTCTTC. Its translation: CASSGIAGRVEQFF.

This sequence joins TRBV9 and TRBJ2-3; tentative D call: TRBD2 (5 bases). Germline CDR1 is SGDLS and CDR2 is YYNGEE. The CDR3 spans 14 residues. V lost 4 bases to trimming and J lost 0 bases, with 9 bases between them. CDR3 coding DNA: TGTGCCAGCAGCCCGGACTGGAGCACAGATACGCAGTATTTT. It encodes CASSPDWSTDTQYF.

The chain couples TRBV6-6 to TRBJ2-1; D perhaps matches TRBD2 (5 bases). This CDR3 spans 14 amino acids. The germline V gene encodes CDR1 MNHNY and CDR2 SVGAGI (reference sequence). Between the trimmed V and J ends, which lost 0 bases and 9 bases, there was a span of 12 bases. This CDR3 reads CASSYSVLAVEQFF. In DNA, the CDR3 is TGTGCCAGCAGTTACTCCGTCCTAGCCGTTGAGCAGTTCTTC.

The CDR3 region is CASSLGSSYNEQFF. CDR3 in DNA: TGTGCCAGCAGCTTAGGGAGCTCCTACAATGAGCAGTTCTTC. The J gene is TRBJ2-1, the V gene TRBV7-9; D not resolved. Per the germline V gene, CDR1 is SEHNR and CDR2 is FQNEAQ (reference sequence). With 1 base removed from V and 0 bases from J, the gap between germline ends came to 4 bases. This CDR3 region has 14 residues.

This clone has a single count. The J gene is TRBJ1-4, the V gene TRBV5-8; 8 bases match TRBD1. Germline V CDR1 and CDR2: SGHTS, YDEGEE. The V and J ends lost 0 bases and 2 bases, in that order; junction bases with no gene match: 6. There are 17 residues in the CDR3. The CDR3 here is CASSLGTGRGTNEKLFF. DNA of the CDR3: TGTGCCAGCAGCTTGGGGACAGGGAGAGGGACTAATGAAAAACTGTTTTTT.